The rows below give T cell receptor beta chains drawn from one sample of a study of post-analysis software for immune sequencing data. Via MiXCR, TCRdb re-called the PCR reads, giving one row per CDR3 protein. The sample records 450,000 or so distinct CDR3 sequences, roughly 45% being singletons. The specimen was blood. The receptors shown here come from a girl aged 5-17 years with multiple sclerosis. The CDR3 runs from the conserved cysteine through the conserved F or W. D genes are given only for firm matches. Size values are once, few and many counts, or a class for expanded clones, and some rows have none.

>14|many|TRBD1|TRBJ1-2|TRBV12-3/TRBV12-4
CASSPRTGGYGYTF
TGTGCCAGCAGTCCCCGGACAGGGGGTTATGGCTACACCTTC
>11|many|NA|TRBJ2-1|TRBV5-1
CASSLYNEQFF
TGTGCCAGCAGCTTATACAATGAGCAGTTCTTC
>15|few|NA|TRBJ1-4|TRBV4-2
CASSQGPATNEKLFF
TGTGCCAGCAGCCAAGGACCTGCAACTAATGAAAAACTGTTTTTT
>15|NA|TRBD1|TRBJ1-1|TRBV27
CASSLTGGPNTEAFF
TGTGCCAGCAGTTTAACAGGGGGCCCCAACACTGAAGCTTTCTTT
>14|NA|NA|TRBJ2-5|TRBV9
CASSGLVHGETQYF
TGTGCCAGCAGCGGGCTCGTCCACGGAGAGACCCAGTACTTC
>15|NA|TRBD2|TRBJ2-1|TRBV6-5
CASRLGLASYNEQFF
TGTGCCAGCAGACTTGGACTAGCTAGCTACAATGAGCAGTTCTTC
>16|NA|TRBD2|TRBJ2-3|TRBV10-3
CAISESLAGGVDTQYF
TGTGCCATCAGTGAGTCGCTAGCGGGAGGGGTAGATACGCAGTATTTT
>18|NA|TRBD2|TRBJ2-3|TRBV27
CANSDSQGLAGVADTQYF
TGTGCCAACAGCGATTCCCAGGGACTAGCGGGAGTCGCAGATACGCAGTATTTT
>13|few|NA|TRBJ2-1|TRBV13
CASSLLGVDEQFF
TGTGCCAGCAGCTTGCTAGGGGTGGATGAGCAGTTCTTC
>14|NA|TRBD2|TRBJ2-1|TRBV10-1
CASSESGRGDEQFF
TGCGCCAGCAGTGAGAGCGGGAGGGGCGATGAGCAGTTCTTC
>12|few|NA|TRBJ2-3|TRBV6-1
CASSEWEERGYF
TGTGCCAGCAGTGAATGGGAGGAACGAGGGTATTTT
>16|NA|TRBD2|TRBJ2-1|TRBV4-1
CASSHGVGLAGNEQFF
TGCGCCAGCAGCCATGGTGTCGGTCTAGCGGGCAATGAGCAGTTCTTC
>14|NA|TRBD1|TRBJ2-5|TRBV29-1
CSVDGTGGLETQYF
TGCAGCGTTGACGGGACAGGGGGCTTAGAGACCCAGTACTTC
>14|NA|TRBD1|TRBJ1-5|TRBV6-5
CASSYGQGNQPQHF
TGTGCCAGCAGTTACGGACAGGGGAATCAGCCCCAGCATTTT
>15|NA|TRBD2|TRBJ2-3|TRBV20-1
CSASWTSGPTDTQYF
TGCAGTGCTAGTTGGACTAGCGGGCCCACAGATACGCAGTATTTT
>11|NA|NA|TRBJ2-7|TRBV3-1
CASLGSYEQYF
TGTGCCAGCTTGGGGTCCTACGAGCAGTACTTC
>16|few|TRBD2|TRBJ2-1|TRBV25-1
CASSLLGGLAPHEQFF
TGTGCCAGCAGTCTCCTCGGGGGACTAGCTCCCCATGAGCAGTTCTTC
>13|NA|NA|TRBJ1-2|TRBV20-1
CSAREGTAYGYTF
TGCAGTGCTAGAGAGGGTACAGCCTATGGCTACACCTTC
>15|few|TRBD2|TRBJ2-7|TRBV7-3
CASSSTSGNHYEQYF
TGTGCCAGCAGCTCTACTAGCGGGAACCACTACGAGCAGTACTTC
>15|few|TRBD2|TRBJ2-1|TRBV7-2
CASSQGLAGVNEQFF
TGTGCCAGCAGCCAGGGACTAGCGGGAGTTAATGAGCAGTTCTTC
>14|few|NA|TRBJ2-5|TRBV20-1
CSASFSRDRETQYF
TGCAGTGCTAGTTTTAGCCGGGACCGGGAGACCCAGTACTTC
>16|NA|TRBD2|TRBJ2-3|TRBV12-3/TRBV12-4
CASSFSASGRTDTQYF
TGTGCCAGCAGTTTTTCGGCTAGCGGGAGAACAGATACGCAGTATTTT
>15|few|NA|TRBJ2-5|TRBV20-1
CSAQSASRARETQYF
TGCAGTGCTCAGAGTGCCTCGAGGGCACGAGAGACCCAGTACTTC
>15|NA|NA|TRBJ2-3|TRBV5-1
CASSSGQASTDTQYF
TGCGCCAGCAGCTCGGGACAAGCTAGCACAGATACGCAGTATTTT
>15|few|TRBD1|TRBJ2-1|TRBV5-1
CASSPGTDNYNEQFF
TGCGCCAGCAGCCCCGGGACAGACAACTACAATGAGCAGTTCTTC
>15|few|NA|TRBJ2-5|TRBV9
CASSANPTGGETQYF
TGTGCCAGCAGCGCAAACCCTACAGGTGGAGAGACCCAGTACTTC
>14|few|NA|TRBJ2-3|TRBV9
CASSVVVGPDTQYF
TGTGCCAGCAGCGTAGTAGTGGGACCAGATACGCAGTATTTT
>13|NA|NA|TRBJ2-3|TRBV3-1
CASSQELPDTQYF
TGTGCCAGCAGCCAAGAATTGCCAGATACGCAGTATTTT
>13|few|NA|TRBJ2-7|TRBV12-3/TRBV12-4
CASSIQGLGEQYF
TGTGCCAGCAGTATCCAGGGTTTGGGCGAGCAGTACTTC
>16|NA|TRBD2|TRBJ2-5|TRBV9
CASSAGLAGVQETQYF
TGTGCCAGCAGCGCGGGACTAGCGGGAGTTCAAGAGACCCAGTACTTC
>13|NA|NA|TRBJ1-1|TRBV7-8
CASSLTQITEAFF
TGTGCCAGCAGCCTAACGCAGATCACTGAAGCTTTCTTT
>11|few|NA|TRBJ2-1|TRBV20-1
CSAIGLNEQFF
TGCAGTGCTATCGGTTTGAATGAGCAGTTCTTC
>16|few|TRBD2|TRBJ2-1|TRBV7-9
CASSSGLAGVWNEQFF
TGTGCCAGCAGCTCGGGACTAGCGGGAGTCTGGAATGAGCAGTTCTTC
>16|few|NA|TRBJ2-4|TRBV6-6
CPSREDSILAKNIQYF
TGTCCCAGCAGGGAAGACAGCATACTAGCCAAAAACATTCAGTACTTC
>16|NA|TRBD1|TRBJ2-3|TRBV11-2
CASSSNRGQLSDTQYF
TGTGCCAGCAGCTCAAACAGGGGGCAGCTTTCAGATACGCAGTATTTT
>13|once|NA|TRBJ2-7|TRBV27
CASRPGGYYEQYF
TGTGCCAGCAGGCCAGGGGGGTACTACGAGCAGTACTTC
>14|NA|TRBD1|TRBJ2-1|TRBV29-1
CSVVTGSSYNEQFF
TGCAGCGTCGTGACAGGGAGCTCCTACAATGAGCAGTTCTTC
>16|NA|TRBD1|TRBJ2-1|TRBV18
CASSPPRAGGEDEQFF
TGTGCCAGCTCACCACCGAGGGCAGGGGGCGAGGATGAGCAGTTCTTC
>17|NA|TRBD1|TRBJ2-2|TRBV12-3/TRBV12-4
CASRWITGTGSTGELFF
TGTGCCAGCAGATGGATAACGGGGACAGGGAGCACCGGGGAGCTGTTTTTT
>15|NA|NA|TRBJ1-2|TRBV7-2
CASSLGGTRNYGYTF
TGTGCCAGCAGCTTAGGGGGGACTCGCAACTATGGCTACACCTTC
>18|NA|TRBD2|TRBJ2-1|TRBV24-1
CATSDSDPAGGPYNEQFF
TGTGCCACCAGTGATTCCGACCCAGCGGGAGGGCCCTACAATGAGCAGTTCTTC
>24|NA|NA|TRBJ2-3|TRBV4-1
CASSQPADRQGYTFGSGTTRTQYF
NA
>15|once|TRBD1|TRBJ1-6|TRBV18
CASSRGTGNNSPLHF
TGTGCCAGCTCACGGGGGACAGGGAACAATTCACCCCTCCACTTT
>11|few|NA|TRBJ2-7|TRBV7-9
CASSNNYEQYF
TGTGCCAGCAGCAACAACTACGAGCAGTACTTC
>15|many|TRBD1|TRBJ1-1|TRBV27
CASTQGTGTGTEAFF
TGTGCCAGCACCCAGGGGACAGGGACTGGCACTGAAGCTTTCTTT
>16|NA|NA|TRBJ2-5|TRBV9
CASSLRRVRMRETQYF
TGTGCCAGCAGCCTCCGCCGGGTGAGAATGCGAGAGACCCAGTACTTC
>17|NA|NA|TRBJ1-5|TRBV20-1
CSASRQGKGPFNQPQHF
TGCAGTGCTAGCAGGCAGGGAAAAGGTCCGTTCAATCAGCCCCAGCATTTT
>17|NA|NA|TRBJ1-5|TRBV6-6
CASSYSVRGMGHQPQHF
TGTGCCAGCAGTTACTCGGTACGAGGGATGGGGCATCAGCCCCAGCATTTT
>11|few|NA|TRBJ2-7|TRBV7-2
CASSVFYEQYF
TGTGCCAGCAGCGTTTTCTACGAGCAGTACTTC
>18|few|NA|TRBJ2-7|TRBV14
CASSPDFYEQGTWDEQYF
TGTGCCAGCAGCCCCGACTTTTACGAACAGGGAACCTGGGACGAGCAGTACTTC
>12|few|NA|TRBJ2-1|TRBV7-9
CASSSPGVETFF
TGTGCCAGCAGCTCCCCCGGAGTTGAGACGTTCTTC
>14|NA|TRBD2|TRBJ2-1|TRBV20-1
CSARRSGSTNEQFF
TGCAGTGCTAGGAGGAGCGGGAGTACCAATGAGCAGTTCTTC
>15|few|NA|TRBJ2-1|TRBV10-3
CAISGGGGSYNEQFF
TGTGCCATCAGTGGGGGAGGGGGCTCCTACAATGAGCAGTTCTTC